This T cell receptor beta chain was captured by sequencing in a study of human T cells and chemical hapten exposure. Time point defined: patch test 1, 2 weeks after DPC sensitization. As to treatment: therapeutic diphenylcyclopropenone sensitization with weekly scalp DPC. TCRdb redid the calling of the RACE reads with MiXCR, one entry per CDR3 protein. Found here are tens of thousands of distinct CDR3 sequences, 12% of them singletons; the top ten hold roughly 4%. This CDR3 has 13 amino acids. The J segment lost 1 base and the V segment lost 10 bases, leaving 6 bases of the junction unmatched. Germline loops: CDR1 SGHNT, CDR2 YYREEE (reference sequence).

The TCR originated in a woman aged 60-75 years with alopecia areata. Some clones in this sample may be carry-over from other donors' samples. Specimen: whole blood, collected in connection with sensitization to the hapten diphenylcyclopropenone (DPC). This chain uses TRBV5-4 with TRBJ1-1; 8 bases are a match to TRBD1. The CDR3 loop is CAATGTGNTEAFF. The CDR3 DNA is TGTGCCGCAACCGGGACAGGGAACACTGAAGCTTTCTTT. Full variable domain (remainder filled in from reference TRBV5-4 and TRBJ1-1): ETGVTQSPTHLIKTRGQQVTLRCSSQSGHNTVSWYQQALGQGPQFIFQYYREEENGRGNFPPRFSGLQFPNYSSELNVNALELDDSALYLCAATGTGNTEAFFGQGTRLTVV.